The sample holds a few counts of the clone carrying this T cell receptor (beta chain). This sample is drawn from a study of blood T cell repertoires in COVID-19. Study as a whole: The samples span acute and convalescent COVID-19 from the United States, Italy and Spain. T cells, B-cell-depleted T cells, or PBMCs supplied cDNA or gDNA.

Authors' data handling: Estimated nucleated cell counts came from reference gene primer amplification. Clones were sequenced by immunoSEQ multiplex PCR, and TCRdb holds only the in-frame ones, with some missing. V and J calls and clone size come straight from that table; D and trimming were deduced from the DNA. The sample has about 230,000 clones; roughly 84% are singletons. Per germline, CDR1 SQVTM and CDR2 ANQGSEA. This CDR3 is built from 13 residues. V lost 5 bases, J lost 3 bases, and 8 bases lay in between. The source is a man aged 40-55 years who had recovered from COVID-19. The V and J genes are TRBV29-1 and TRBJ2-6; D possibly corresponds to TRBD1 (5 bases). The sample was peripheral blood. The CDR3 is CSVQGVGANVLTF. The DNA for the CDR3 is TGCAGCGTTCAGGGCGTTGGGGCCAACGTCCTGACTTTC.